The TCR beta chain described here comes from a study of CD8+ T cells in alopecia areata. About the research overall: Those patients who were treated received oral tofacitinib, which was given at 5 to 10 mg twice daily for moderate-to-severe alopecia areata. Study-wide results and limits: Alopecia totalis/universalis scalp especially showed more expanded CD8+ clones than normal scalp.

A note on this clone: What it binds is unknown.

Germline V gene lookup returns CDR1 LGHNA and CDR2 YSLEER. CDR3 length: 14 residues. The V end was cut by 0 bases, the J end by 9 bases, with 12 bases between. cDNA reverse transcribed from extracted RNA served as the sequencing template. Data came from immunoSEQ multiplex PCR; TCRdb stores just in-frame clones and leaves some out. The repertoire holds under 70,000 clones, with over 95% as singletons. CD4+ and CD8+ T cells were sorted from PBMCs. This chain joins TRBV4-3 and TRBJ2-1; tentative D call: TRBD2 (5 bases). The sequence was collected from a human donor with alopecia areata. This sample comprised CD8+ T cells sorted from blood, obtained at week 0. DNA for the CDR3: TGCGCCAGCAGCCAAGATGGAACCCGGGGTGAGCAGTTCTTC. As protein: CASSQDGTRGEQFF.